The 32 T cell receptor beta chains given below trace back to one sample, sequenced in a study of CD8 T cells in Susac syndrome. With random hexamers, reverse transcription was performed on roughly 0.5 to 1 ug of RNA. TCRdb reprocessed the immunoSEQ multiplex PCR reads via MiXCR and lists one record per CDR3 protein. The sample records tens of thousands of distinct CDR3 sequences, approximately 95% being singletons. The sequenced sample consisted of CD8+ T cells from PBMCs. All receptors come from a human donor with Susac syndrome.

V usage is TRBV24-1 and J usage is TRBJ2-3; 12 bases line up with TRBD2. This CDR3 comprises 16 residues. Germline V gives CDR1 KGHDR, CDR2 SFDVKD. Trimming at V came to 2 bases and at J to 4 bases, leaving 3 bases not matched to a gene. The CDR3 here is CATSDSTSGSADTQYF. The CDR3 coding sequence is TGTGCCACCAGTGATTCGACTAGCGGGAGCGCAGATACGCAGTATTTT.

V is TRBV5-6 and J is TRBJ1-5; D is possibly TRBD1 (5 bases). The germline V gene has CDR1 SGHDT and CDR2 YYEEEE. V lost 1 base and J 9 bases, leaving 11 bases between the germline ends. CDR3 size: 13 residues. DNA of the CDR3: TGTGCCAGCAGCTTGCAGGGTGGTGGGCCCCAGCATTTT. It codes for CASSLQGGGPQHF. Based on the CDR3 plus reference TRBV5-6 and TRBJ1-5, the full variable domain is DAGVTQSPTHLIKTRGQQVTLRCSPKSGHDTVSWYQQALGQGPQFIFQYYEEEERQRGNFPDRFSGHQFPNYSSELNVNALLLGDSALYLCASSLQGGGPQHFGDGTRLSIL.

The chain has TRBV7-8 and TRBJ2-1; 15 nucleotides agree with TRBD2. The germline CDR1 and CDR2 sequences are SGHVS and FQNEAQ. J was trimmed by 9 bases and V by 1 base; bases with no gene match: 7. This CDR3 spans 17 amino acids. The CDR3 DNA reads as TGTGCCAGCAGCTTAGTAGGGGGACTAGCGGGAGGACTTGAGCAGTTCTTC. This translates into CASSLVGGLAGGLEQFF. The full variable domain, in which reference TRBV7-8 and TRBJ2-1 provide the parts outside the CDR3, is GAGVSQSPRYKVAKRGQDVALRCDPISGHVSLFWYQQALGQGPEFLTYFQNEAQLDKSGLPSDRFFAERPEGSVSTLKIQRTQQEDSAVYLCASSLVGGLAGGLEQFFGPGTRLTVL.

The gene calls are TRBV30 and TRBJ1-1; D remains ambiguous. Germline CDR1 GTSNPN, CDR2 SVGIG (reference sequence). The CDR3 loop spans 14 amino acids. V shed 0 bases and J shed 1 base, with 9 bases lying between them. The CDR3 reads CAWSVKGGNTEAFF. The CDR3 DNA reads as TGTGCCTGGAGTGTGAAGGGAGGGAACACTGAAGCTTTCTTT.

The chain recombines TRBV12-3 or TRBV12-4 with TRBJ2-5; D gene ambiguous. The CDR3 is 13 amino acids. The germline V and J ends were trimmed by 5 bases and 2 bases, with 9 bases remaining between them. The CDR3 DNA follows: TGTGCCAGCAGTCAGACTTTTCAAGAGACCCAGTACTTC. Translated, it gives CASSQTFQETQYF.

This clonotype occurred a few times. The chain uses TRBV27 and TRBJ2-5, with D maybe TRBD2 (5 bases). The length of the CDR3 is 12 residues. The germline gives CDR1 MNHEY, CDR2 SMNVEV (reference sequence). Trimming shortened V by 2 bases and J by 5 bases, and 6 bases separated the two germline ends. The CDR3 loop is CASSLAGETQYF. The CDR3 bases are TGTGCCAGCAGTTTAGCGGGCGAGACCCAGTACTTC.

The chain couples TRBV12-3 or TRBV12-4 to TRBJ1-4, with a weak D call TRBD1 (6 bases). The CDR3 contains 13 residues. The V end lost 11 bases, the J end lost 3 bases, and 13 bases lay between the germline ends. CDR3 region: CAVGGGSNEKLFF. CDR3 coding DNA: TGTGCCGTCGGGGGGGGCTCTAATGAAAAACTGTTTTTT.

This clonotype was picked up one time. This chain joins TRBV9 and TRBJ2-7; TRBD2 matches at 8 bases. Germline lookup yields CDR1 SGDLS and CDR2 YYNGEE. The J segment lost 7 bases and the V segment lost 0 bases, leaving 9 bases of the junction unmatched. The CDR3 runs 15 residues. As DNA, the CDR3 is TGTGCCAGCAGCGTAGGGGGACTAGATGATGGGGAGCAGTACTTC. This translates into CASSVGGLDDGEQYF. The full variable domain, in which reference TRBV9 and TRBJ2-7 provide the parts outside the CDR3, is DSGVTQTPKHLITATGQRVTLRCSPRSGDLSVYWYQQSLDQGLQFLIQYYNGEERAKGNILERFSAQQFPDLHSELNLSSLELGDSALYFCASSVGGLDDGEQYFGPGTRLTVT.

V usage is TRBV13 and J usage is TRBJ2-1; a weak D match, TRBD2 (6 bases). There are 14 residues in the CDR3. Trimming removed 5 bases at V and 8 bases at J, with 16 bases between. Germline V gene lookup returns CDR1 PRHDT and CDR2 FYEKMQ (reference sequence). Here the CDR3 reads CASSETTTSYEQFF. CDR3 DNA sequence: TGTGCCAGCAGCGAAACAACGACTAGTTATGAGCAGTTCTTC.

The chain combines TRBV25-1 with TRBJ1-1; D uncertain. This CDR3 has 12 amino acids. Germline-derived CDR1 and CDR2 are MGHDK and SYGVNS. V gave up 3 bases and J gave up 5 bases, with 7 bases separating them. CDR3 DNA: TGTGCCAGCAGTGACCTGGGGACTGAAGCTTTCTTT. Encoded protein: CASSDLGTEAFF. The full variable domain, with the rest looked up from reference TRBV25-1 and TRBJ1-1, is EADIYQTPRYLVIGTGKKITLECSQTMGHDKMYWYQQDPGMELHLIHYSYGVNSTEKGDLSSESTVSRIRTEHFPLTLESARPSHTSQYLCASSDLGTEAFFGQGTRLTVV.

There are a few counts of this clonotype. The chain combines TRBV13 with TRBJ2-5; a weak D match, TRBD2 (6 bases). The CDR3 has 13 amino acids. V lost 3 bases and J 4 bases, leaving 9 bases between the germline ends. From germline, CDR1 is PRHDT and CDR2 FYEKMQ (reference sequence). The CDR3 DNA reads TGTGCCAGCAGCTTTGGTAGCGGAGAGACCCAGTACTTC. Residues: CASSFGSGETQYF.

This chain joins TRBV15 and TRBJ2-7; 8 bases fit TRBD1. Trimming at V came to 5 bases and at J to 3 bases, leaving 3 bases not matched to a gene. Germline V gene data show CDR1 as LNHNV and CDR2 as YYDKDF (reference sequence). CDR3 size: 13 residues. CDR3 DNA sequence: TGTGCCACCAGCCCTGGGACAGGCTACGAGCAGTACTTC. Its translation: CATSPGTGYEQYF.

The chain joins TRBV7-9 to TRBJ2-5, with D uncertain. V lost 5 bases, J lost 4 bases, and 14 bases lay in between. The CDR3 is made up of 14 amino acids. CDR1 and CDR2 (germline): SEHNR, FQNEAQ (reference sequence). CDR3 in DNA: TGTGCCAGCAGCGGGCCAAGGGTAGGAGAGACCCAGTACTTC. Residues: CASSGPRVGETQYF.

The V call is TRBV25-1, the J call TRBJ1-2, with TRBD1 matching over 8 bases. Germline-derived CDR1 and CDR2 are MGHDK and SYGVNS. The CDR3 covers 13 residues. V shed 7 bases and J 4 bases; nucleotides not matched to a gene: 5. Here the CDR3 DNA reads TGTGCCAGCACTACAGGGGGATCCTATGGCTACACCTTC. Encoded protein: CASTTGGSYGYTF.

This sequence joins TRBV9 and TRBJ2-7, with 9 bases identical to TRBD2. The CDR3 runs to 15 residues. Germline V gene sequence: CDR1 SGDLS, CDR2 YYNGEE. J lost 4 bases, V lost 3 bases, and 8 bases had no gene match. CDR3 nucleotides: TGTGCCAGCAGCGCTTTTAGCGGGGGTCCTTACGAGCAGTACTTC. It codes for CASSAFSGGPYEQYF.

V is TRBV6-6 and J is TRBJ2-5, with TRBD2 matching 8 bases. Losses at the gene ends were 0 bases for V and 5 bases for J; bases not matched to a gene: 5. The CDR3 is 15 residues long. Germline V gives CDR1 MNHNY, CDR2 SVGAGI (reference sequence). This CDR3 is CASSYSASGLETQYF. The DNA of the CDR3 is TGTGCCAGCAGTTACTCGGCTAGCGGGTTGGAGACCCAGTACTTC.

This sequence joins TRBV29-1 and TRBJ1-2; D ambiguous. The CDR3 is 15 residues long. Per germline, CDR1 SQVTM and CDR2 ANQGSEA. The V gene lost 0 bases and the J gene lost 1 base, with 12 bases spanning the gap. CDR3 coding DNA: TGCAGCGTTGAAGATCGTAGTAACCTTAACTATGGCTACACCTTC. This sequence encodes CSVEDRSNLNYGYTF.

This clonotype appeared once. The chain combines TRBV9 with TRBJ2-3, with 13 nucleotides matching TRBD2. The CDR3 consists of 16 residues. V was pared by 3 bases and J by 2 bases, with 3 bases of the junction left unmatched. In germline, CDR1 is SGDLS, CDR2 YYNGEE. CDR3 protein: CASSGLAGGSTDTQYF. CDR3 in DNA: TGTGCCAGCAGCGGACTAGCGGGAGGATCCACAGATACGCAGTATTTT.

The CDR3 loop is CASSPDQGRDEQFF. In DNA, the CDR3 is TGTGCCAGCAGCCCCGATCAAGGTCGGGATGAGCAGTTCTTC. The V gene is TRBV7-3, the J gene TRBJ2-1; D gene uncertain. V was pared by 5 bases and J by 8 bases, with 16 bases between. Germline loops: CDR1 SGHTA, CDR2 FQGTGA. The CDR3 is made up of 14 amino acids.

The rearrangement joins TRBV5-6 to TRBJ1-5; D not resolved. The CDR3 is 13 amino acids. V was trimmed by 0 bases and J by 7 bases, leaving 8 bases between them. Germline V CDR1 and CDR2: SGHDT, YYEEEE. The DNA for the CDR3 is TGTGCCAGCAGCTTGGGGGGTATACAGCCCCAGCATTTT. It encodes CASSLGGIQPQHF. Supplemented by reference TRBV5-6 and TRBJ1-5, the full variable domain reads DAGVTQSPTHLIKTRGQQVTLRCSPKSGHDTVSWYQQALGQGPQFIFQYYEEEERQRGNFPDRFSGHQFPNYSSELNVNALLLGDSALYLCASSLGGIQPQHFGDGTRLSIL.

The rearrangement joins TRBV6-5 to TRBJ1-2, with unresolved D. The CDR3 covers 11 residues. The ends were cut back, 11 bases at V and 3 bases at J, with 10 bases in the middle. The germline gives CDR1 MNHEY, CDR2 SVGAGI. This CDR3 is CAALGDYGYTF. As DNA, the CDR3 is TGTGCCGCCCTCGGGGACTATGGCTACACCTTC.

This chain uses TRBV29-1 with TRBJ2-1; 7 bases match TRBD2. V lost 0 bases and J lost 5; bases outside the gene matches: 10. The CDR3 covers 16 residues. CDR1 and CDR2 from the germline V gene are SQVTM and ANQGSEA. The CDR3 DNA reads TGCAGCGTTGAAGATCTGGCGGGAGAGCCCCACAATGAGCAGTTCTTC. Translated, it gives CSVEDLAGEPHNEQFF.

The chain links TRBV28 to TRBJ2-7; 7 bases are shared with TRBD1. Looked up from germline, CDR1 is MDHEN and CDR2 is SYDVKM. After removal of 6 bases from V and 5 bases from J, the junction contained 10 bases not matched to a gene. The CDR3 extends over 14 amino acids. CDR3 protein: CASRTGTEVNEQYF. The DNA for the CDR3 is TGTGCCAGCAGAACCGGGACAGAGGTTAACGAGCAGTACTTC.

V gene TRBV15 combines with J gene TRBJ2-6; tentatively, D is TRBD1 (5 bases). Trimming cost V 1 base and J 2 bases, with 6 bases left between them. Germline CDR1 and CDR2: LNHNV and YYDKDF (reference sequence). The CDR3 runs to 15 residues. For the CDR3, the DNA is TGTGCCACCAGCAGAGTCAGGGCTGGGGCCAACGTCCTGACTTTC. It yields the protein CATSRVRAGANVLTF.

The CDR3 bases are TGCAGCGTTGAAGATAGCAGGGGGGGCGGAGAGACCCAGTACTTC. It codes for CSVEDSRGGGETQYF. This chain links TRBV29-1 with TRBJ2-5, with D perhaps given as TRBD1 or TRBD2 (7 bases each). Trimming removed 0 bases from V and 4 bases from J, with 15 bases in between. This CDR3 has 15 amino acids. Looked up from germline, CDR1 is SQVTM and CDR2 is ANQGSEA.

The chain carries TRBV5-1 and TRBJ2-7; 7 bases line up with TRBD1. J gave up 2 bases and V 3 bases, and 14 bases lay outside the gene matches. Germline V gene data show CDR1 as SGHRS and CDR2 as YFSETQ. The CDR3 is 17 amino acids. The CDR3 DNA sequence: TGCGCCAGCAGCTCCAGGGGGATCCTAGACTCCGCCTACGAGCAGTACTTC. It is translated as CASSSRGILDSAYEQYF.

The rearrangement uses TRBV6-5 and TRBJ1-2; D is perhaps TRBD1 (6 bases). V was trimmed by 6 bases and J by 5 bases, leaving 13 bases between them. Germline-derived CDR1 and CDR2 are MNHEY and SVGAGI. The CDR3 length is 13 residues. For the CDR3, the DNA is TGTGCCAGCAGGGCGGGGGGCGCTTATGGCTACACCTTC. Its translation is CASRAGGAYGYTF.

The chain has TRBV13 and TRBJ2-1; D is uncertain. V was cut by 2 bases and J by 0 bases, with 8 bases left in between. The length of the CDR3 is 15 residues. Germline V CDR1 and CDR2: PRHDT, FYEKMQ (reference sequence). As DNA, the CDR3 is TGTGCCAGCAGCTTATTGGTAAGCTCCTACAATGAGCAGTTCTTC. The encoded protein is CASSLLVSSYNEQFF.

V and J are TRBV20-1 and TRBJ2-7; D is possibly TRBD1 (6 bases). In germline, CDR1 is DFQATT, CDR2 SNEGSKA (reference sequence). There are 15 residues in the CDR3. V dropped 0 bases and J dropped 0 bases, with 12 bases sitting between them. The CDR3 loop is CSARDPGQSSYEQYF. CDR3 nucleotide sequence: TGCAGTGCTAGAGATCCCGGACAGAGCTCCTACGAGCAGTACTTC.

This chain joins TRBV2 and TRBJ1-2; 8 positions match TRBD1. J lost 6 bases, V lost 7 bases, and 13 bases had no gene match. CDR1 is SNHLY and CDR2 is FYNNEI in the germline V gene. The CDR3 extends over 15 amino acids. The CDR3 region is CASTSEIQGEDGYTF. CDR3 coding DNA: TGTGCCAGCACTTCGGAGATACAGGGGGAAGATGGCTACACCTTC.

The CDR3 protein is CASSRTSGTYEQYF. The CDR3 DNA follows: TGTGCCAGCAGTAGGACTAGCGGGACATACGAGCAGTACTTC. J is TRBJ2-7 and V is TRBV12-3 or TRBV12-4; 12 bases are a match to TRBD2. V trimming: 5 bases; J trimming: 4 bases; junction bases outside the gene matches: 3. This CDR3 has 14 amino acids.

The rearrangement joins TRBV19 to TRBJ2-1, with TRBD2 matching 7 bases. V lost 2 bases, J lost 4 bases, and 5 bases stayed unmatched. Germline V gene lookup returns CDR1 LNHDA and CDR2 SQIVND (reference sequence). The length of the CDR3 is 15 residues. The CDR3 bases are TGTGCCAGTAGTATAACCGTGGGGGGGTACAATGAGCAGTTCTTC. Its translation is CASSITVGGYNEQFF.